The sequence of this T cell receptor beta chain was determined in a study of cytomegalovirus exposure and HLA in healthy donors. CDR3 length equals 15 residues. The germline V and J ends were trimmed by 0 bases and 1 base, with 8 bases remaining between them. Germline assignment: CDR1 SGHRS and CDR2 YFSETQ. PCR employed 60 Vbeta and 13 Jbeta primers. Measured with immunoSEQ multiplex PCR; TCRdb has only the in-frame clones, and not every one. The sample has 80,000 to 95,000 clones, roughly 60% seen once. Sequencing used PBMCs. The clonotype originates from a human donor in good health. The J gene is TRBJ1-3, the V gene TRBV5-1, with D hard to call. The CDR3 region is CASSLGHSSGNTIYF. Here the CDR3 DNA reads TGCGCCAGCAGCTTGGGACATTCATCTGGAAACACCATATATTTT. Filled out from reference TRBV5-1 and TRBJ1-3, the complete variable domain reads KAGVTQTPRYLIKTRGQQVTLSCSPISGHRSVSWYQQTPGQGLQFLFEYFSETQRNKGNFPGRFSGRQFSNSRSEMNVSTLELGDSALYLCASSLGHSSGNTIYFGEGSWLTVV.